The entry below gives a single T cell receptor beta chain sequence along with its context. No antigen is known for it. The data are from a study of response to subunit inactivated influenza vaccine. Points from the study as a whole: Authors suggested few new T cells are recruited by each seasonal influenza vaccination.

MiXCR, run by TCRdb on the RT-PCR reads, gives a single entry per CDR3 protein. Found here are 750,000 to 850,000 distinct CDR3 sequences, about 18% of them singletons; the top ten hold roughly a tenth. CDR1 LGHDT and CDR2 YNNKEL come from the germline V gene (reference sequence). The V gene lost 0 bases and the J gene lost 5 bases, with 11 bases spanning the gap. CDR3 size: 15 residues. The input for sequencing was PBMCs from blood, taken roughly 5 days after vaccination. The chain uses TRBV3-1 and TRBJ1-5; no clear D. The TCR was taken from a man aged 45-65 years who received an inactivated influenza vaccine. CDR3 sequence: CASSQDSGTDQPQHF. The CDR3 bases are TGTGCCAGCAGCCAAGATTCGGGTACAGATCAGCCCCAGCATTTT. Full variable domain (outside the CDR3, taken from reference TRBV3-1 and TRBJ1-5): DTAVSQTPKYLVTQMGNDKSIKCEQNLGHDTMYWYKQDSKKFLKIMFSYNNKELIINETVPNRFSPKSPDKAHLNLHINSLELGDSAVYFCASSQDSGTDQPQHFGDGTRLSIL.